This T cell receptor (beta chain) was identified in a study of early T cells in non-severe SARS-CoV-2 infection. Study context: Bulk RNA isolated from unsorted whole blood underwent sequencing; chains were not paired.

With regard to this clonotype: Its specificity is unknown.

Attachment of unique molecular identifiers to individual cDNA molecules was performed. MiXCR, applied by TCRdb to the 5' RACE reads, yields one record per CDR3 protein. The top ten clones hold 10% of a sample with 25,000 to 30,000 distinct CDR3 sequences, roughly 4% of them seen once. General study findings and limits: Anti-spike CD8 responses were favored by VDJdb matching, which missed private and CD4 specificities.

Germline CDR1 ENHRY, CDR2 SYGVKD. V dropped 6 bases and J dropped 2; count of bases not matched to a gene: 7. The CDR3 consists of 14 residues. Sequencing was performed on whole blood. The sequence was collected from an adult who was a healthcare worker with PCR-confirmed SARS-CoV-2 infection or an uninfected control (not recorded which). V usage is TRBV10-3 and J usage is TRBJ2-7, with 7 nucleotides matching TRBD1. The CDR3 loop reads CAIRTGVGTYEQYF. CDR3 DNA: TGTGCCATCAGAACAGGGGTGGGCACCTACGAGCAGTACTTC.